What follows is one T cell receptor beta chain and its context. Its antigen is still unknown. Per the germline V gene, CDR1 is LNHNV and CDR2 is YYDKDF (reference sequence). Trimming removed 5 bases from V and 0 bases from J; junction bases left unmatched: 2. The CDR3 has 15 residues. The use of a sample-barcoded 5' primer and a J-beta primer mix characterized a second PCR of roughly 6 to 12 cycles. Each cDNA was tagged by a template-switch adaptor containing 12 random nucleotides. Using its own MiXCR run on the 5' RACE reads, TCRdb lists one record per CDR3 protein. The table shows under 950,000 distinct CDR3 sequences, with 22% occurring only once. These data belong to a study of blood T cells in healthy people across ages. Study results and caveats: Diversity of TCR beta per million T cells declined in a roughly linear way with age. Reliance upon unsorted PBMCs precluded definitive naive versus antigen-experienced comparison.

Every sample gave at least 5 micrograms of total RNA when it was extracted. The chain combines TRBV15 with TRBJ1-4, with 8 bases lining up with TRBD1. This receptor was identified in a man aged 70-80 years in good health. The sequenced material came from blood. The CDR3 region is CATSPDRATNEKLFF. Written as DNA, the CDR3 is TGTGCCACCAGCCCGGACAGGGCAACTAATGAAAAACTGTTTTTT.